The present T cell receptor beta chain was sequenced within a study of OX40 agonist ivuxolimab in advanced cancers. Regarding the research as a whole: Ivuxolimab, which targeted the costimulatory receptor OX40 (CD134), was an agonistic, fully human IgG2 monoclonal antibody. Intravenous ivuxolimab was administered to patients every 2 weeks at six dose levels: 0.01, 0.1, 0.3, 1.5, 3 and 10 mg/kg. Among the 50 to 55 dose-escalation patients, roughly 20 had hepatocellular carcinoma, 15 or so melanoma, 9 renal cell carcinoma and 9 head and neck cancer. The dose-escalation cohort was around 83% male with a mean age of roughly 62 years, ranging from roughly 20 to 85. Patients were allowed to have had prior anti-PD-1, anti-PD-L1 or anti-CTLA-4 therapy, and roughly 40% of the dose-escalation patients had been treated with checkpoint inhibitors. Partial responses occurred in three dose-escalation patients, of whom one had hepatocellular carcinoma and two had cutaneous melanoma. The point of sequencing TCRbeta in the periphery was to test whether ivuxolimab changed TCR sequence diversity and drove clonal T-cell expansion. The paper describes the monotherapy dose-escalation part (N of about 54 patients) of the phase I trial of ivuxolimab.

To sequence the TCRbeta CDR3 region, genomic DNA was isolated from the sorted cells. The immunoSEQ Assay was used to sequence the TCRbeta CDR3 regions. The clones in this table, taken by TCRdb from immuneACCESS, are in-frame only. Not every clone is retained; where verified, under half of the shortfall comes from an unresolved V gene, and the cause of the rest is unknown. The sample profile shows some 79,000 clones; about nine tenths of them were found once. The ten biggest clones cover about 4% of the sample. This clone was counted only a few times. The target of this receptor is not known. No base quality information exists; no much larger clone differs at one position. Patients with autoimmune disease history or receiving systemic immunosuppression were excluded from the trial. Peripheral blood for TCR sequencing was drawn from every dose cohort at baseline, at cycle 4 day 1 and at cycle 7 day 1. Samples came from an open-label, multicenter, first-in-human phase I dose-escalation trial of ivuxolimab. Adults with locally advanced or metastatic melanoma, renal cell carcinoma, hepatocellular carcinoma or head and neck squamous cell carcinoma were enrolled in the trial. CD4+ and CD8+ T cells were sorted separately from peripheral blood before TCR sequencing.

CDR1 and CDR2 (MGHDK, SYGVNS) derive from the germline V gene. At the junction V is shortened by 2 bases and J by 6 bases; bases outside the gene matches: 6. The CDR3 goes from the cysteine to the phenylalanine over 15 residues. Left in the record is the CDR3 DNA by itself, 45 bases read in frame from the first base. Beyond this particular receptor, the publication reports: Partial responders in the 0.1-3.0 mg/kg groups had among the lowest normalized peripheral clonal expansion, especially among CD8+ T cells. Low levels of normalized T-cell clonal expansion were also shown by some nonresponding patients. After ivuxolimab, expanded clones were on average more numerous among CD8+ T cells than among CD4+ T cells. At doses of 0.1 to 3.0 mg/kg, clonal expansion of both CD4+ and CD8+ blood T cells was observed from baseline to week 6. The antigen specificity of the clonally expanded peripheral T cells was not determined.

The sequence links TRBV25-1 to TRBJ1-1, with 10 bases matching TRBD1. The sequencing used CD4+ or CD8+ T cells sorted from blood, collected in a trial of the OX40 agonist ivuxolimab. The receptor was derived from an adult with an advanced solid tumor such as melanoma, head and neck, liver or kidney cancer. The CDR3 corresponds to CASSETDRGSAEAFF. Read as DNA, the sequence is TGTGCCAGCAGTGAAACGGACAGGGGGAGTGCTGAAGCTTTCTTT.